This T cell receptor beta chain was identified during a study of T cells in tuberculosis. Study-level findings and limits: Some low-affinity tetramer-binding T cells may be absent from this sample.

Thawed, overnight-rested PBMC were stained with GMM-loaded CD1B tetramer, viability dye and anti-CD3, then sorted. The CD1B tetramers carried C32 glucose monomycolate purified from Rhodococcus equi. Tetramer-negative cells, around 110,000 per donor, were also sorted. TCRdb's copy holds only in-frame clones and misses some; the assay was immunoSEQ multiplex PCR. The sample yields around 60,000 clones, 65% to 90% seen once. Material: CD1b-GMM tetramer-negative cells sorted from PBMCs. The sequence was obtained from an adult woman with latent tuberculosis.

Here the CDR3 DNA reads TGCGCCAGCAGCTCCGGGGGGAGAAATGAAAAACTGTTTTTT. Translated, it gives CASSSGGRNEKLFF. This sequence joins TRBV5-1 and TRBJ1-4, with a tentative D call TRBD1 (5 bases). The germline gives CDR1 SGHRS, CDR2 YFSETQ. This CDR3 contains 14 residues. V was clipped by 3 bases and J by 5 bases, with 11 bases between them.